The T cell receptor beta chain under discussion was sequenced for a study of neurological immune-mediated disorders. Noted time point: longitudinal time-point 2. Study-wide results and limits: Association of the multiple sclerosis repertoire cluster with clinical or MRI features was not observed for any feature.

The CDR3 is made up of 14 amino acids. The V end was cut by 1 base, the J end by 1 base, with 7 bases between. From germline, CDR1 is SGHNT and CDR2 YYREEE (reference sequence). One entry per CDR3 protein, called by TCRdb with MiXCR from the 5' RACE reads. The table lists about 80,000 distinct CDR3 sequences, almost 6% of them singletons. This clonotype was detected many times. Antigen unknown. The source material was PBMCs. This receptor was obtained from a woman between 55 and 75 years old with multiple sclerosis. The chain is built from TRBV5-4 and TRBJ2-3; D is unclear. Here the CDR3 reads CASSLRARTDTQYF. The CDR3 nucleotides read TGTGCCAGCAGCTTGCGGGCGCGCACAGATACGCAGTATTTT.